Listed below are T cell receptor beta chains from one sample, sequenced in a study of human T cells and chemical hapten exposure. TCRdb re-derived calls from the RACE reads in MiXCR, one entry per CDR3 protein. The sample lists about 120,000 distinct CDR3 sequences, roughly an eighth occurring once. The input for sequencing was whole blood, taken in connection with sensitization to the hapten diphenylcyclopropenone (DPC). The receptor source for this set is a man younger than 30 with alopecia areata. Some clones in this sample may be carry-over from other donors' samples. Each CDR3 is given with its conserved first and last residue. The D gene is left open where the match is weak. A row's size may be missing; if present it is once, few, many or a size class.

>many|TRBV29-1|.|TRBJ2-7
CSARRAAEYEQYF
TGCAGCGCCCGAAGGGCAGCTGAGTACGAGCAGTACTTC
>few|TRBV15|.|TRBJ1-6
CATSRGNPPLHF
TGTGCCACCAGCAGAGGGAATCCACCCCTCCACTTT
>few|TRBV12-3/TRBV12-4|.|TRBJ1-1
CASSPRDTTQAFF
TGTGCCAGCAGTCCCCGGGACACCACTCAAGCTTTCTTT
>.|TRBV6-6|.|TRBJ2-2
CASSSFSPTGELFF
TGTGCCAGCAGTTCATTCTCCCCCACCGGGGAGCTGTTTTTT
>few|TRBV7-6|TRBD2|TRBJ2-3
CASSSHPPRGRADTQYF
TGTGCCAGCAGCTCCCACCCCCCACGGGGGAGGGCAGATACGCAGTATTTT
>.|TRBV7-8|.|TRBJ2-1
CASSLDLRGSFISYNEQFF
TGTGCCAGCAGCTTAGATCTCAGGGGATCATTTATTTCCTACAATGAGCAGTTCTTC
>many|TRBV5-3|.|TRBJ2-1
CARSRGGGMHYNEQFF
TGTGCCAGAAGCCGCGGAGGGGGTATGCACTACAATGAGCAGTTCTTC
>many|TRBV29-1|.|TRBJ1-4
CSVADSVEKLFF
TGCAGCGTTGCAGATTCCGTTGAAAAACTGTTTTTT
>.|TRBV11-2|.|TRBJ2-5
CASSLDSGDGGETQYF
TGTGCCAGCAGCTTAGATTCAGGAGACGGCGGAGAGACCCAGTACTTC
>few|TRBV9|.|TRBJ2-3
CASSVTRALAPDTQYF
TGTGCCAGCAGCGTAACCCGGGCCCTAGCCCCCGATACGCAGTATTTT
>.|TRBV5-5|.|TRBJ2-5
CASSAGGIIQETQYF
TGTGCCAGCAGCGCAGGGGGGATTATCCAAGAGACCCAGTACTTC
>.|TRBV27|.|TRBJ1-4
CASKQGSSNEKLFF
TGTGCCAGCAAGCAGGGATCGTCTAATGAAAAACTGTTTTTT
>few|TRBV11-2|.|TRBJ2-7
CASSPPISEQYF
TGTGCCAGCAGCCCCCCCATCTCCGAGCAGTACTTC